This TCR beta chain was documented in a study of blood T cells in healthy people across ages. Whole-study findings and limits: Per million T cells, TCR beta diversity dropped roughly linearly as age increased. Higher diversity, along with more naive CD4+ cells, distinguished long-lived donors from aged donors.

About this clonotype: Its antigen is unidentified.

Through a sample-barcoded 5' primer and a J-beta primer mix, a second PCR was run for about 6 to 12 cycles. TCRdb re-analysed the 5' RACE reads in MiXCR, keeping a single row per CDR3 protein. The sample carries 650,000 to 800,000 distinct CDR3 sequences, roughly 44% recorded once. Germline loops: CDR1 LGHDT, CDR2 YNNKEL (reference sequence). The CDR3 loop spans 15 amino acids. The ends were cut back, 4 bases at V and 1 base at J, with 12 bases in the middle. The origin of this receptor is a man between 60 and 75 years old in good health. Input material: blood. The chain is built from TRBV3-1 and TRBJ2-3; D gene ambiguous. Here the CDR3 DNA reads TGTGCCAGCAGCCCGACGGAAAGGGGCACAGATACGCAGTATTTT. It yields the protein CASSPTERGTDTQYF.